The source of this T cell receptor beta chain is a study of identical twins' blood T cells. Findings and limits, study-wide: Twins shared more top CDR3 clonotypes than unrelated donors did. Twins shared about as many clonotypes as their cloneset sizes predicted.

In regard to this clonotype: As yet, its antigen is unknown.

V was shortened by 5 bases and J by 4 bases, with 11 bases between the two germline ends. The CDR3 spans 12 residues. The germline gives CDR1 SQVTM, CDR2 ANQGSEA. A previously described protocol, modified, built RNA-based TCR cDNA libraries. Authors' methods: Per-library CDR3 reads ranged about 2 to 4 million; clonotypes, ~85,000 to ~550,000. One entry per CDR3 protein, called by TCRdb with MiXCR from the 5' RACE reads. These V and J calls derive from TCRdb rather than the authors' analysis. The table lists 350,000 to 450,000 distinct CDR3 sequences, around 30% of them singletons. Sequences were obtained from PBMCs. The chain has TRBV29-1 and TRBJ1-1, with a tentative D call TRBD1 (6 bases). The sequence came from a woman between 18 and 50 years old in good health. CDR3 nucleotide sequence: TGCAGCGTTTCAGGGGTGGTCACTGAAGCTTTCTTT. This encodes CSVSGVVTEAFF.